Below are 21 T cell receptor beta chains sequenced from a single sample in a study of T cells in Graves' hyperthyroidism and ophthalmopathy. RNA transcripts were the template for amplifying TCR beta CDR3 regions. In the first-round RT-PCR of the TCR CDR3, the HTBI primer set was used. In TCRdb, the multiplex PCR reads were re-called with MiXCR into one record per CDR3 protein. The table has 370,000 or so distinct CDR3 sequences, roughly 14% seen once. The source material was blood. Receptors were obtained from a woman aged 18 to 35 with Graves' hyperthyroidism that later progressed to Graves' ophthalmopathy.

This clonotype has at least ten counts. This chain links TRBV3-1 with TRBJ2-7, with D perhaps given as TRBD1 or TRBD2 (5 bases each). The germline gives CDR1 LGHDT, CDR2 YNNKEL (reference sequence). The CDR3 runs 12 residues. Trimming removed 8 bases at V and 3 bases at J, with 11 bases between. The DNA for the CDR3 is TGTGCCAGCCGGGGACGCCGCTACGAGCAGTACTTC. It is translated as CASRGRRYEQYF.

The V and J genes are TRBV5-5 and TRBJ2-1; TRBD1 agrees at 11 bases. Germline CDR1 SGHKS, CDR2 YYEKEE (reference sequence). V was clipped by 4 bases and J by 10 bases; unmatched bases: 13. The CDR3 has 16 residues. DNA of the CDR3: TGTGCCAGCAGCCTTAGCCGGACAGGGGGCTCGGGGGAGCAGTTCTTC. This sequence encodes CASSLSRTGGSGEQFF.

This clonotype was detected many times. The CDR3 is CSARAPPQGRYEQYF. CDR3 nucleotides: TGCAGTGCTAGAGCCCCCCCCCAGGGGAGGTACGAGCAGTACTTC. V usage is TRBV20-1 and J usage is TRBJ2-7; D might be TRBD1 or TRBD2, each matching 6 bases. Germline CDR1 and CDR2: DFQATT and SNEGSKA (reference sequence). The V end was cut by 1 base, the J end by 4 bases, with 17 bases between. The CDR3 totals 15 residues.

The sample holds many counts of this clonotype. CDR3: CSARTGAPNGYTF. The CDR3 nucleotides are TGCAGTGCCAGAACCGGGGCTCCTAATGGCTACACCTTC. The chain links TRBV20-1 to TRBJ1-2; the D gene is possibly TRBD1 (5 bases). V dropped 6 bases and J dropped 6 bases, with 17 bases sitting between them. Per germline, CDR1 DFQATT and CDR2 SNEGSKA (reference sequence). This CDR3 spans 13 amino acids.

This clonotype was seen repeatedly, ten times or more. V and J are TRBV5-1 and TRBJ1-5, with a tentative D call TRBD1 (5 bases). V was shortened by 4 bases and J by 5 bases, with 13 bases between the two germline ends. CDR1 and CDR2 (germline): SGHRS, YFSETQ. The CDR3 is 14 amino acids. CDR3 in DNA: TGCGCCAGCAGCCTCGACAGTCCCCATCAGCCCCAGCATTTT. Its protein product is CASSLDSPHQPQHF.

The V gene is TRBV7-8, the J gene TRBJ2-2, with TRBD1 identical over 9 bases. CDR3 length equals 15 residues. The V and J ends lost 5 bases and 5 bases, in that order; junction bases with no gene match: 6. The germline gives CDR1 SGHVS, CDR2 FQNEAQ. CDR3 nucleotide sequence: TGTGCCAGCAGCCCCCGGGACAGGGCAACCGGGGAGCTGTTTTTT. Protein: CASSPRDRATGELFF.

This clonotype was seen repeatedly, ten times or more. This chain joins TRBV5-6 and TRBJ2-5; no definite D call. Trimming cost V 5 bases and J 7 bases, with 9 bases left between them. Germline lookup yields CDR1 SGHDT and CDR2 YYEEEE. CDR3 length: 11 residues. The CDR3 sequence is CASSLAGTQYF. Here the CDR3 DNA reads TGTGCCAGCAGTCTCGCCGGGACCCAGTACTTC.

This clonotype was seen at least ten times. The chain has TRBV6-1 and TRBJ2-5; D gene ambiguous. From germline, CDR1 is MNHNS and CDR2 SASEGT. This CDR3 is built from 12 residues. Trimming removed 6 bases from V and 8 bases from J, with 13 bases in between. The CDR3 protein is CASSLHSTTQYF. CDR3 sequence (DNA): TGTGCCAGCAGCCTCCACTCTACCACCCAGTACTTC.

This clonotype was seen ten or more times. V and J are TRBV12-5 and TRBJ2-1; D possibly corresponds to TRBD1 (5 bases). The CDR3 covers 14 residues. Germline V gene data show CDR1 as LGHNT and CDR2 as FRNRAP. Trimming shortened V by 3 bases and J by 4 bases, and 10 bases separated the two germline ends. The CDR3 DNA reads TGTGCTAGTGGTTTACTGGACAAGTACAATGAGCAGTTCTTC. This codes for CASGLLDKYNEQFF. The full variable domain, with the rest looked up from reference TRBV12-5 and TRBJ2-1, is DARVTQTPRHKVTEMGQEVTMRCQPILGHNTVFWYRQTMMQGLELLAYFRNRAPLDDSGMPKDRFSAEMPDATLATLKIQPSEPRDSAVYFCASGLLDKYNEQFFGPGTRLTVL.

As to this clonotype: Being one base from a much bigger clone, this may be a read error. The rearrangement joins TRBV6-2 or TRBV6-3 to TRBJ2-1, with D possibly matching TRBD2 (6 bases). Germline-derived CDR1 and CDR2 are MNHEY and SVGEGT. The CDR3 has 24 amino acids. This CDR3 reads CASSNSEGTRDFWGPDKTYNDQFF. As DNA, the CDR3 is TGTGCCAGCAGTAACTCCGAGGGGACCCGGGACTTCTGGGGTCCAGACAAAACCTACAATGACCAGTTCTTC.

In this sample, this clonotype turned up many times. The chain's CDR3 is CASSQESTSGRAETQYF. The CDR3 nucleotides read TGTGCCAGCAGCCAAGAGTCGACTAGCGGGAGGGCTGAGACCCAGTACTTC. This chain uses TRBV3-1 with TRBJ2-5, with 14 nucleotides matching TRBD2. The germline V gene has CDR1 LGHDT and CDR2 YNNKEL (reference sequence). This CDR3 is built from 17 residues. The V and J ends lost 0 bases and 5 bases, in that order; junction bases with no gene match: 5.

A word on this clonotype: A read error may be the cause here, since a much bigger clone is one base away. CDR3 bases: TGTGCCTTCGAAGCCGGGACGCAGTATGGGCAGTTCTTC. Residues: CAFEAGTQYGQFF. The chain joins TRBV30 to TRBJ2-1; D is possibly TRBD1 or TRBD2 (5 bases each). This CDR3 spans 13 amino acids. CDR1 and CDR2 (germline): GTSNPN, SVGIG (reference sequence). Trimming pared 7 bases from V and 12 bases from J, leaving 22 bases between.

This clonotype was detected many times. The chain joins TRBV7-6 to TRBJ2-3, with 9 bases aligning to TRBD2. CDR3 length: 18 residues. Losses at the gene ends were 0 bases for V and 1 base for J; bases not matched to a gene: 8. Germline V gene lookup returns CDR1 SGHVS and CDR2 FNYEAQ. The CDR3 DNA reads as TGTGCCAGCAGCTTAGCCCCGTGGCTAGCGGGGCGCACAGATACGCAGTATTTT. This translates into CASSLAPWLAGRTDTQYF.

This clonotype was observed a few times. The chain combines TRBV20-1 with TRBJ2-3; 10 nucleotides match TRBD2. Per germline, CDR1 DFQATT and CDR2 SNEGSKA (reference sequence). After removal of 1 base from V and 3 bases from J, the junction contained 7 bases not matched to a gene. The CDR3 runs 16 residues. The CDR3 DNA is TGCAGTGCTAGAGTCGCCAGCGGGAGGGCTACAGATACGCAGTATTTT. It yields the protein CSARVASGRATDTQYF.

This clonotype was recorded a few times. DNA for the CDR3: TGTGCCAGCAGCGGAGCCGGGACAGGATGGGACGAGCAGTACTTC. This encodes CASSGAGTGWDEQYF. The V gene is TRBV7-9, the J gene TRBJ2-7, with TRBD1 matching 8 bases. Trimming cost V 5 bases and J 5 bases; bases outside gene matches: 11. Germline V gene data show CDR1 as SEHNR and CDR2 as FQNEAQ (reference sequence). CDR3 size: 15 residues.

The sample holds a few counts of this clonotype. This chain connects TRBV27 to TRBJ2-7; weak D call: TRBD1 (6 bases). This CDR3 is 13 amino acids long. Deletions cut 4 bases from V and 5 bases from J, with 12 bases between. CDR1 MNHEY and CDR2 SMNVEV come from the germline V gene (reference sequence). CDR3 residues: CASSWDKTNEQYF. The CDR3 bases are TGTGCCAGCAGTTGGGACAAGACCAACGAGCAGTACTTC.

About this clonotype itself: This sequence may be a read error, since a much larger clone differs from it by one base. The chain has TRBV2 and TRBJ1-1; D is ambiguous. Per germline, CDR1 SNHLY and CDR2 FYNNEI. CDR3 length: 14 amino acids. The DNA for the CDR3 is TGTGCCAGCAGTGAAGTATATAACGGGGATGAAGCTTCCTTT. It specifies CASSEVYNGDEASF.

Comments on this clonotype: Since the CDR3 does not end with the conserved phenylalanine or tryptophan, this likely comes from a read error. The rearrangement joins TRBV2 to TRBJ1-2; D ambiguous. The V and J ends lost 8 bases and 2 bases respectively, with 6 bases between them. This CDR3 contains 11 residues. Germline V lookup: CDR1 SNHLY, CDR2 FYNNEI. CDR3: CASSGNYGYTS. The CDR3 DNA sequence: TGTGCCAGCTCCGGGAACTATGGCTACACCTCC.

The chain recombines TRBV5-5 with TRBJ2-1; 7 bases align to TRBD1. The junction had 12 bases not matched to a gene; V was cut back by 3 bases and J by 9 bases. Germline loops: CDR1 SGHKS, CDR2 YYEKEE (reference sequence). The CDR3 runs 15 residues. CDR3 nucleotides: TGTGCCAGCAGCTCCCCGGGGACAGTTACCAGTGAGCAGTTCTTC. Its translation: CASSSPGTVTSEQFF.

On this clonotype itself: A much larger clone differs from this one at a single base, so this may be a read error. The chain carries TRBV20-1 and TRBJ2-6; perhaps TRBD2 as D (6 bases). The length of the CDR3 is 15 residues. Germline assignment: CDR1 DFQATT and CDR2 SNEGSKA (reference sequence). The CDR3 region is CSASGGATGANVLSF. The CDR3 coding sequence is TGCAGTGCCTCCGGCGGGGCTACTGGGGCCAACGTCCTGTCTTTC.

This clonotype was counted at least ten times. This chain uses TRBV12-3 or TRBV12-4 with TRBJ1-1, with 8 bases identical to TRBD1. The CDR3 is 14 residues long. Losses at the gene ends were 5 bases for V and 4 bases for J; bases not matched to a gene: 6. CDR3 nucleotide sequence: TGTGCCAGCAGTACCGGACAGGGCCCCACTGAAGCTTTCTTT. Its protein product is CASSTGQGPTEAFF.